This is a list of T cell receptor beta chains from one sample in a study of blood T cell repertoires in COVID-19. The table came from immunoSEQ multiplex PCR; TCRdb's copy has only in-frame clones and leaves some out. The table records 130,000 to 150,000 clones, less than 80% of them present only once. The specimen was peripheral blood. Receptors originate from a man in his fifties or sixties with acute or convalescent COVID-19. The CDR3 runs from the conserved cysteine through the conserved F or W. D genes are given only for firm matches. The size of a clone is reported for some rows only, either as once, few or many, or as a class for expanded clones.

j_call d_call v_call clone_size cdr3_nt cdr3_aa
TRBJ1-2 TRBD1 TRBV7-2 few TGTGCCAGCAGCCCGGACAGGTCCGGCTATGGCTACACCTTC CASSPDRSGYGYTF
TRBJ2-3 . TRBV7-2 . TGTGCCAGCAGCCAACAGGGAGGGTTGGCAGATACGCAGTATTTT CASSQQGGLADTQYF
TRBJ2-7 TRBD2 TRBV19 . TGTGCCAGTAGTACCAACTGGGGGGGCTACGAGCAGTACTTC CASSTNWGGYEQYF
TRBJ2-5 . TRBV7-9 . TGTGCCAGCAGCTTGAGCCCGGGGGAGACCCAGTACTTC CASSLSPGETQYF
TRBJ1-1 . TRBV6-5 once TGTGCCACCGCCGGGTCCATGAACACTGAAGCTTTCTTT CATAGSMNTEAFF
TRBJ2-3 . TRBV29-1 . TGCAGCGTTGAGATCGCGGGTGCAGATACGCAGTATTTT CSVEIAGADTQYF
TRBJ1-6 TRBD1 TRBV7-2 . TGTGCCAGCAGCCAAGACAGGGCTAATTCACCCCTCCACTTT CASSQDRANSPLHF
TRBJ1-4 . TRBV27 . TGTGCCAGCAGTGGATCAGGGGTCGCAACTAATGAAAAACTGTTTTTT CASSGSGVATNEKLFF
TRBJ1-4 TRBD1 TRBV28 few TGTGCCAGCAGGGGACAGGGTGTTGAAAAACTGTTTTTT CASRGQGVEKLFF
TRBJ1-1 . TRBV4-2 many TGTGCCAGCAGCCAAAGAGGTACTGAAGCTTTCTTT CASSQRGTEAFF
TRBJ1-5 TRBD1 TRBV19 . TGTGCCAGTAGTACCCGACAGGGTTGGGGCAATCAGCCCCAGCATTTT CASSTRQGWGNQPQHF
TRBJ1-1 TRBD1 TRBV19 . TGTGCCAGTAGGCCACAGGGGGGGACTGAAGCTTTCTTT CASRPQGGTEAFF
TRBJ1-1 TRBD1 TRBV30 . TGTGCCTTGATCCCGACAGGGGAAGGCACTGAAGCTTTCTTT CALIPTGEGTEAFF
TRBJ2-1 . TRBV7-2 . TGTGCCAGCAGCCCCCAGGGGCGGGGGAGCTCCTACAATGAGCAGTTCTTC CASSPQGRGSSYNEQFF
TRBJ1-2 TRBD1 TRBV19 . TGTGCCAGTAGTCCTACAGGGGGCGCGCGGGGCTACACCTTC CASSPTGGARGYTF
TRBJ1-2 . TRBV18 . TGTGCCAGCTCACCCCAGGAAAATTATGGCTACACCTTC CASSPQENYGYTF
TRBJ2-2 TRBD2 TRBV4-2 . TGTGCCAGCAGCCAGGGACTAGCGAGACTCGACGGCACCGGGGAGCTGTTTTTT CASSQGLARLDGTGELFF
TRBJ1-3 . TRBV7-2 . TGTGCCAGCAGCTTAGACCCCAGCGCTGGAAACACCATATATTTT CASSLDPSAGNTIYF
TRBJ1-4 . TRBV9 once TGTGCCAGCAGCGTAGAGGGAGCTGGGGATGAAAAACTGTTTTTT CASSVEGAGDEKLFF
TRBJ2-5 TRBD1 TRBV11-2 few TGTGCCAGCAGCTCCTCGGACAGGGGAGAGACCCAGTACTTC CASSSSDRGETQYF
TRBJ1-2 TRBD1 TRBV28 . TGTGCCAGCAGCACCCGGGACAGGGGGCGGTCTAACTATGGCTACACCTTC CASSTRDRGRSNYGYTF
TRBJ1-2 . TRBV2 . TGTGCCAGACGGGGGGGGACCTATGGCTACACCTTC CARRGGTYGYTF
TRBJ2-1 . TRBV4-2 . TGTGCCAGCAGCCATCTGGGCGACTCCTACAATGAGCAGTTCTTC CASSHLGDSYNEQFF
TRBJ2-1 TRBD2 TRBV24-1 . TGTGCCACCAGTAGGCGGGGGAGCTCCTACAATGAGCAGTTCTTC CATSRRGSSYNEQFF
TRBJ2-1 TRBD2 TRBV27 many TGTGCCAGCAGAGCCCAGACTAGCGGGAGTAATGAGCAGTTCTTC CASRAQTSGSNEQFF
TRBJ1-3 TRBD1 TRBV6-5 . TGTGCCAGCAGTTCGGACAGGGGCTCTGGAAACACCATATATTTT CASSSDRGSGNTIYF
TRBJ1-5 . TRBV6-5 . TGTGCCAGCAGTAGGGGAGGTGGGCAGCCCCAGCATTTT CASSRGGGQPQHF